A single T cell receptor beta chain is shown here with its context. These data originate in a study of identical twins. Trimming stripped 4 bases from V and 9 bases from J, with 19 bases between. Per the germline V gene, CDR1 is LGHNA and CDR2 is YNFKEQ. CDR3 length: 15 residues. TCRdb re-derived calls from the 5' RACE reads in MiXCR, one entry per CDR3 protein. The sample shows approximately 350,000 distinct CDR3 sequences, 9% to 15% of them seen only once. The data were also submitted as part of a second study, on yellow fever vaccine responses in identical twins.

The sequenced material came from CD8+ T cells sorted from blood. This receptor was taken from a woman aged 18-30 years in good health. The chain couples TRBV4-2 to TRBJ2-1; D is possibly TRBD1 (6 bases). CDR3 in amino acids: CASSPDLGAIGEQFF. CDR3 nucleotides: TGTGCCAGCAGCCCTGACTTGGGGGCCATAGGTGAGCAGTTCTTC.